This T cell receptor (beta chain) was identified during a study of cytomegalovirus exposure and HLA in healthy donors. The PCR had 60 Vbeta and 13 Jbeta primers. Generated by immunoSEQ multiplex PCR, the TCRdb table keeps only in-frame clones and is missing some. The sample shows 120,000 or so clones, 83% of them seen only once. Germline-derived CDR1 and CDR2 are KGHSH and LQKENI. V lost 6 bases to trimming and J lost 4 bases; unmatched junction nucleotides: 6. There are 14 residues in the CDR3. V and J are TRBV18 and TRBJ1-1, with 9 bases lining up with TRBD1. This receptor was taken from a man aged 18 to 29 in good health and CMV-seropositive. The sequenced material came from PBMCs. The CDR3 nucleotides read TGTGCCAGCTCCCCGGGACAGGGAGGCACTGAAGCTTTCTTT. Protein product: CASSPGQGGTEAFF.